This TCR beta chain was observed in a study of CD8 T cells in Susac syndrome. Sequencing of TCR beta was carried out in blood CD8+ and CD4+ T cells. RNA totalling roughly 0.5 to 1 ug underwent reverse transcription with random hexamers. Coverage of TCR beta CDR3 amplification by immunoSEQ multiplex PCR extended to 54 Vbeta and 13 Jbeta. Each CDR3 protein is one row after TCRdb ran MiXCR on the immunoSEQ multiplex PCR reads. The table includes a few hundred thousand distinct CDR3 sequences, 95% detected once. Looked up from germline, CDR1 is SQVTM and CDR2 is ANQGSEA. Trimming cost V 4 bases and J 6 bases, with 13 bases left between them. This CDR3 is built from 13 residues.

The chain has TRBV29-1 and TRBJ1-5; D gene unclear. Specimen: CD4+ T cells from PBMCs. The origin of this receptor is a human donor with multiple sclerosis. CDR3 sequence (DNA): TGCAGCGTTGTAGGACCCCGAGGTCAGCCCCAGCATTTT. Translation: CSVVGPRGQPQHF.